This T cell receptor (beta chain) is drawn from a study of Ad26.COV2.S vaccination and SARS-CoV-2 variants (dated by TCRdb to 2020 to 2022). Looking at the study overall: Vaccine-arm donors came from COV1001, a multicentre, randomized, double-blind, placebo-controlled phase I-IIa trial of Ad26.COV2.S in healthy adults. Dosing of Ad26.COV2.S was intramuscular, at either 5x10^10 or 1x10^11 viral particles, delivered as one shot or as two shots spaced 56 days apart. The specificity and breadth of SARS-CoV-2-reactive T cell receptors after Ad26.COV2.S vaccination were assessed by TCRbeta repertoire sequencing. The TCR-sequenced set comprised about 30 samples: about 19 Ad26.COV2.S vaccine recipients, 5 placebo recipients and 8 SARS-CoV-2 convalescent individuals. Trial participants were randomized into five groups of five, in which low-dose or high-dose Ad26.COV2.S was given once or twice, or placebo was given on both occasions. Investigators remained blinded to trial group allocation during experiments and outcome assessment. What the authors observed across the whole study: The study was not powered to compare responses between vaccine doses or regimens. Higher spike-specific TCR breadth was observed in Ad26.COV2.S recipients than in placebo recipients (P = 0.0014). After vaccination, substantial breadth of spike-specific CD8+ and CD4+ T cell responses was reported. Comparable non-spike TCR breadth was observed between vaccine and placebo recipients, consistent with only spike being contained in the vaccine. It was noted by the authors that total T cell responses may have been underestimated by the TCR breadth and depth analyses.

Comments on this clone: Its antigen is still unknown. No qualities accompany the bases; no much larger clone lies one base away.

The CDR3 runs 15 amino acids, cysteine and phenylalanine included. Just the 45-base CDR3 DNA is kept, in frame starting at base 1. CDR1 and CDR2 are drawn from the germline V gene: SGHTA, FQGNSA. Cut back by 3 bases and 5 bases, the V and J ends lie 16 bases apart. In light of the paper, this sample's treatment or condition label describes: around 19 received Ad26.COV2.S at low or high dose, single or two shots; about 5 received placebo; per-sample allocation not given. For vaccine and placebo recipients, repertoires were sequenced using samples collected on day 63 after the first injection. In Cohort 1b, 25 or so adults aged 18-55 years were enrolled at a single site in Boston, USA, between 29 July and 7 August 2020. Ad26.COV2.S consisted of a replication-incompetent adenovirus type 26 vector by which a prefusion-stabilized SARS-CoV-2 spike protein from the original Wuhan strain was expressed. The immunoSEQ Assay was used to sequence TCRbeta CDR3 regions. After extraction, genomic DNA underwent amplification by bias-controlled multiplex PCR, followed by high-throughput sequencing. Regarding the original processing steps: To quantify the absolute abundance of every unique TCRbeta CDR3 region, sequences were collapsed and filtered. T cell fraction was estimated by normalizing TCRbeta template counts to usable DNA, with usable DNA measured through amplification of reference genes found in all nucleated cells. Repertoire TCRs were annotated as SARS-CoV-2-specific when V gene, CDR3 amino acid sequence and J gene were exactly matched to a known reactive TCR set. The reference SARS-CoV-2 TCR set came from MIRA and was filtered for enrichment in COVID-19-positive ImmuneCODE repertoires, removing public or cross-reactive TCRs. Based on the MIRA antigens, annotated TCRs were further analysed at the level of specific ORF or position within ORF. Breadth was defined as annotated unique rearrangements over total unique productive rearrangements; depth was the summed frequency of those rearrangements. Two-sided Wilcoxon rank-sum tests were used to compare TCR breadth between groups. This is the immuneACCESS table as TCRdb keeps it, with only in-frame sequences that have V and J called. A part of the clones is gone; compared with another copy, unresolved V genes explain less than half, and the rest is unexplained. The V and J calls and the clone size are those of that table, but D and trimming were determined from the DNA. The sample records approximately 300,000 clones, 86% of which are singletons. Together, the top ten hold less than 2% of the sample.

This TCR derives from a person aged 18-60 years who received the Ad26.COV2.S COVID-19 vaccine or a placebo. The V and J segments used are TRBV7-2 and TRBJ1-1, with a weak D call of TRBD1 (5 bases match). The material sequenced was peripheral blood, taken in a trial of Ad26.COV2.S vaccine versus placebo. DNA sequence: TGTGCCAGCAGCTTCCAGGGATCAAAGGGGACTGAAGCTTTCTTT. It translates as CASSFQGSKGTEAFF.